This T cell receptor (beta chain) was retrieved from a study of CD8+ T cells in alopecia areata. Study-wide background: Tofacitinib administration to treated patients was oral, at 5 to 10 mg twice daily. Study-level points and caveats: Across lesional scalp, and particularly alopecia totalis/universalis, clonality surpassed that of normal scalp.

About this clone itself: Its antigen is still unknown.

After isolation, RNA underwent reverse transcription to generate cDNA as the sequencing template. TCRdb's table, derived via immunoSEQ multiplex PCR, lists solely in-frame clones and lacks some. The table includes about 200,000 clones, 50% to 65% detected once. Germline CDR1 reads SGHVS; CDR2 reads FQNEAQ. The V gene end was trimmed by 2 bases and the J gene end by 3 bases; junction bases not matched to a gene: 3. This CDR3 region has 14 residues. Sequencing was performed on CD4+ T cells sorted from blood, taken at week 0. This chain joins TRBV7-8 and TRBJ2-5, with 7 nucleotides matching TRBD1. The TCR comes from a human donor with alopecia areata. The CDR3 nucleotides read TGTGCCAGCAGCTTACCGACAGGGAAAGAGACCCAGTACTTC. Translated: CASSLPTGKETQYF.